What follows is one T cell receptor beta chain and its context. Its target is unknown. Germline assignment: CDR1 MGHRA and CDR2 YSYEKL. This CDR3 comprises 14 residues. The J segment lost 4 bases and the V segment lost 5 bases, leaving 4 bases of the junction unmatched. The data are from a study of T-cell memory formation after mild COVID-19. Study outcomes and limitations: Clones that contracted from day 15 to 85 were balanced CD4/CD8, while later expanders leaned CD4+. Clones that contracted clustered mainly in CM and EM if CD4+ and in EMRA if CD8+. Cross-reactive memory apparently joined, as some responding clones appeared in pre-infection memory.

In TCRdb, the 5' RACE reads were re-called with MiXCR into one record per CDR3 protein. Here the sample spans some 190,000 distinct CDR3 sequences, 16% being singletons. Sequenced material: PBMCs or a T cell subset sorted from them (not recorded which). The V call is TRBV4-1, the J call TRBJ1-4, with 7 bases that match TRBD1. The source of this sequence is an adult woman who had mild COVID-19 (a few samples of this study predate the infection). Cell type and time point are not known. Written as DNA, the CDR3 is TGCGCCAGCAGCGCCCGGGACAGTAATGAAAAACTGTTTTTT. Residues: CASSARDSNEKLFF.